This TCR beta chain was identified in a study of blood T cell repertoires in COVID-19. Repertoires were generated with immunoSEQ multiplex PCR, while TCRdb's copy carries only in-frame clones and drops some. This sample yields 150,000 or so clones, of which around 84% are seen a single time; roughly a fifth belongs to the top ten. After removal of 3 bases from V and 3 bases from J, the junction contained 14 bases not matched to a gene. Germline V lookup: CDR1 KGHSH, CDR2 LQKENI. The CDR3 is made up of 18 amino acids. Specimen: peripheral blood. The chain links TRBV18 to TRBJ2-3; 8 positions match TRBD1. The TCR sequence derives from a woman aged 80 or older with acute or convalescent COVID-19. The CDR3 DNA sequence: TGTGCCAGCTCACCTCTATCAGGACAGGGATTTGGGACAGATACGCAGTATTTT. Amino acids: CASSPLSGQGFGTDTQYF.